A selection of T cell receptor beta chains follows, all from one sample in a study of beta chain features in type 1 diabetes. TCRdb's copy holds only in-frame clones and misses some; the assay was immunoSEQ multiplex PCR. The sample records over 600,000 clones, 9.5% to 15% being singletons. Sequencing was carried out using naive CD4+ T cells from blood. The receptors here all came from a young man with type 1 diabetes. The CDR3 runs from the conserved cysteine through the conserved F or W.

V gene,J gene,CDR3 protein
TRBV7-2,TRBJ2-7,CASSQRTGEYEQYF
TRBV2,TRBJ2-5,CASSGDTWYQETQYF
TRBV11-2,TRBJ2-1,CASRGQGGNEQFF
TRBV29-1,TRBJ2-7,CSGQGARFYEQYF
TRBV9,TRBJ1-3,CASSVAKNPSGNTIYF
TRBV7-9,TRBJ1-1,CASSPTANTEAFF
TRBV25-1,TRBJ2-2,CASTSQTGELFF
TRBV7-9,TRBJ2-3,CATKGGTDTQYF
TRBV25-1,TRBJ1-3,CASSDRERFSGNTIYF
TRBV30,TRBJ2-1,CAWTIGLAGGYNEQFF
TRBV28,TRBJ1-2,CASSTFPSRREEYGYTF
TRBV7-9,TRBJ1-1,CASSLYTGDTEAFF
TRBV20-1,TRBJ1-5,CSAYGTGPQHF
TRBV4-3,TRBJ1-6,CASSQEVKEGNSPLHF
TRBV29-1,TRBJ2-1,CSGLAEDPYNEQFF
TRBV4-3,TRBJ2-3,CASSQDTGRADTQYF
TRBV2,TRBJ2-1,CASSAQTGIGNEQFF
TRBV10-3,TRBJ1-5,CAISESPGVGDQPQHF
TRBV7-9,TRBJ2-5,CATGNTSQETQYF
TRBV28,TRBJ2-7,CASSLMYEQYF
TRBV7-9,TRBJ2-3,CASSLQGAGDTQYF
TRBV9,TRBJ2-1,CASSAGQGAFNEQFF
TRBV2,TRBJ1-1,CASTLRGSNTEAFF
TRBV7-2,TRBJ1-1,CASEGSMNTEAFF
TRBV6-6,TRBJ1-6,CASSYEGGPNSPLHF
TRBV7-2,TRBJ1-2,CASRSTALEYGYTF
TRBV7-3,TRBJ2-1,CASSLRGVDEQFF
TRBV5-6,TRBJ2-1,CASSDYKGGDRNEQFF
TRBV7-2,TRBJ2-3,CASSLGAGLGTDTQYF
TRBV28,TRBJ1-3,CASSSQPISGNTIYF
TRBV6-6,TRBJ2-5,CASSFDRDYQETQYF
TRBV7-9,TRBJ2-3,CASSLLGGAGSYTDTQYF
TRBV29-1,TRBJ1-3,CSVGQYSGNTIYF
TRBV7-3,TRBJ1-2,CASSPGGAGYGYTF
TRBV7-2,TRBJ2-7,CASSLATNYEQYF
TRBV13,TRBJ2-7,CASSLTRGRVYEQYF
TRBV9,TRBJ2-3,CASSLGQGTDTQYF
TRBV13,TRBJ2-5,CASSLGANSETQYF
TRBV30,TRBJ2-3,CASKGGRANTDTQYF
TRBV6-5,TRBJ1-2,CASSYGGDFGYGYTF
TRBV6-6,TRBJ1-6,CASSQQGSYNSPLHF
TRBV10-3,TRBJ2-7,CAISESISGQGTEQYF